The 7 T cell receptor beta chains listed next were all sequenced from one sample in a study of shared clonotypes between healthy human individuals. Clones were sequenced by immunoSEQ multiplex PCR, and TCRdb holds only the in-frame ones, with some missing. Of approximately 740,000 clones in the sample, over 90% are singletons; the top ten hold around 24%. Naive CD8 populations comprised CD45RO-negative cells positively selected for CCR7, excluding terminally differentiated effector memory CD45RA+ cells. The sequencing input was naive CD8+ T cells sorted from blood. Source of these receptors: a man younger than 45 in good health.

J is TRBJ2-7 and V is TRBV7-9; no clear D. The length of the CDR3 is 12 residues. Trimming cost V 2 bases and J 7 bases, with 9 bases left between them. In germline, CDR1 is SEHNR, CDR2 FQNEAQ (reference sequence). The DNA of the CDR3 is TGTGCCAGCAGCTTATACGCAAATGAGCAGTACTTC. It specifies CASSLYANEQYF.

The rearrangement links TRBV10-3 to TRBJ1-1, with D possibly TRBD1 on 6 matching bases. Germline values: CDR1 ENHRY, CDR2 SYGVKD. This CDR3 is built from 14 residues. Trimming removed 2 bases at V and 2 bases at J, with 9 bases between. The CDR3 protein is CAISEGGSNTEAFF. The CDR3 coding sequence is TGTGCCATCAGTGAGGGGGGCTCTAACACTGAAGCTTTCTTT.

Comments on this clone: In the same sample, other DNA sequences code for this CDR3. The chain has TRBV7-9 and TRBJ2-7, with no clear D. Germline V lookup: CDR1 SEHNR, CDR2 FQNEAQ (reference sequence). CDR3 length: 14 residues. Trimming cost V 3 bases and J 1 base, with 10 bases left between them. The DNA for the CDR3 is TGTGCCAGCAGCTTGGCAGGTCTTTCCTACGAGCAGTACTTC. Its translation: CASSLAGLSYEQYF.

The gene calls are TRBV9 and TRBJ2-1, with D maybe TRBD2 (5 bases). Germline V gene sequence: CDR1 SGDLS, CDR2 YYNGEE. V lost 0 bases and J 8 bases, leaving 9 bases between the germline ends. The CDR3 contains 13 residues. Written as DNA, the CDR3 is TGTGCCAGCAGCGTAGGAGGCGGGTATGAGCAGTTCTTC. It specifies CASSVGGGYEQFF.

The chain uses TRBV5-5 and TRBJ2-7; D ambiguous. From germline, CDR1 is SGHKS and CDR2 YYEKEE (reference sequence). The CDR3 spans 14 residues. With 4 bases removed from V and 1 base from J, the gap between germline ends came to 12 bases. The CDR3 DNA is TGTGCCAGCAGCCCAAGACCTACGTCCTACGAGCAGTACTTC. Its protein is CASSPRPTSYEQYF.

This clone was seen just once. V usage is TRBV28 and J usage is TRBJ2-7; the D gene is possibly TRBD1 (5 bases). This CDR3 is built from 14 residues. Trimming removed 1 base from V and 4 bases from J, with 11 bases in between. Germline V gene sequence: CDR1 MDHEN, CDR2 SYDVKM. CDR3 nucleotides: TGTGCCAGCAGTTTATTAAGGGGCAGTTACGAGCAGTACTTC. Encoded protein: CASSLLRGSYEQYF.

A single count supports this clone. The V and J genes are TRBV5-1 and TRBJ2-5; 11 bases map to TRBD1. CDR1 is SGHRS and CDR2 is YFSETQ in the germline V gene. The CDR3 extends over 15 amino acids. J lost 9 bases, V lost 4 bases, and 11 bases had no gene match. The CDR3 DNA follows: TGCGCCAGCAGCCCGCGGACAGGGGGCGGGGAGTCCCAGTACTTC. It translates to CASSPRTGGGESQYF.